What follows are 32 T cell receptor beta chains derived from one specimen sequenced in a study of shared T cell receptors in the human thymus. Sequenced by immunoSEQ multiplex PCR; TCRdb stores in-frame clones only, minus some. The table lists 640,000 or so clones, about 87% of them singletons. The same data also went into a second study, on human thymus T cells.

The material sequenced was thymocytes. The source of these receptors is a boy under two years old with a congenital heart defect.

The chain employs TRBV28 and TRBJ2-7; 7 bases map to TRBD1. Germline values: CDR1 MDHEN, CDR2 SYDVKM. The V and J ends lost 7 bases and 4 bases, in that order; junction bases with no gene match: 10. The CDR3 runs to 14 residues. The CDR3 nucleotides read TGTGCCAGCACCCATACGCCACAGGGGTACGAGCAGTACTTC. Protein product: CASTHTPQGYEQYF.

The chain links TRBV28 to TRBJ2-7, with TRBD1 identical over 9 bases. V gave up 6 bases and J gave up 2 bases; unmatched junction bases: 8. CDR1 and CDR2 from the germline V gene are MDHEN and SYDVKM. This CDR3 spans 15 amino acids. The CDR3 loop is CASRRLTGGTYEQYF. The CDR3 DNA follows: TGTGCCAGCAGACGACTTACAGGGGGCACCTACGAGCAGTACTTC.

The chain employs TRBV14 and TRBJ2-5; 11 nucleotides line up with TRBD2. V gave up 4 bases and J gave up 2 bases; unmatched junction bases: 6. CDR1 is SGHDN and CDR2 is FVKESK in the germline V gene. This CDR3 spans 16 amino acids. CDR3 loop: CASSPNRLAGQETQYF. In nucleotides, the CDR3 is TGTGCCAGCAGCCCAAACAGACTAGCGGGACAAGAGACCCAGTACTTC.

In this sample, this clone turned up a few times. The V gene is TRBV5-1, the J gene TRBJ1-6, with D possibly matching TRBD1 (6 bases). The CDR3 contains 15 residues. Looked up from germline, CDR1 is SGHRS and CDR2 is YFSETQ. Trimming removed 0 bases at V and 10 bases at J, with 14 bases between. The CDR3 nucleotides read TGCGCCAGCAGCTTGGACCCGGGGACACTCTCACCCCTCCACTTT. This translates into CASSLDPGTLSPLHF.

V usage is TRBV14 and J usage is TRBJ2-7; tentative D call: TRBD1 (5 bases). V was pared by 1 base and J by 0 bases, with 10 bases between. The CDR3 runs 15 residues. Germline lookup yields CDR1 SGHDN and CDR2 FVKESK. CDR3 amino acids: CASSQVNRSSYEQYF. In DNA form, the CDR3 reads TGTGCCAGCAGCCAAGTAAACAGGAGCTCCTACGAGCAGTACTTC.

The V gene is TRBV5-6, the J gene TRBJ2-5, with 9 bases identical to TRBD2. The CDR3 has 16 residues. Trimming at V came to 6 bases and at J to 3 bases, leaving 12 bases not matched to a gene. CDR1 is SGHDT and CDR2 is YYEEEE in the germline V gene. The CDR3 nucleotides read TGTGCCAGCACCGAAGCGGGGGGCCCTGAGGAAGAGACCCAGTACTTC. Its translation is CASTEAGGPEEETQYF.

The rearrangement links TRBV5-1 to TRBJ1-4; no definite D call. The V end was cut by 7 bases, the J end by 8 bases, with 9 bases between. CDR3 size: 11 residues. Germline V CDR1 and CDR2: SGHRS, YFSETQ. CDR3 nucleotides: TGCGCCAGCCGAGGGCGAGAAAAACTGTTTTTT. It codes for CASRGREKLFF.

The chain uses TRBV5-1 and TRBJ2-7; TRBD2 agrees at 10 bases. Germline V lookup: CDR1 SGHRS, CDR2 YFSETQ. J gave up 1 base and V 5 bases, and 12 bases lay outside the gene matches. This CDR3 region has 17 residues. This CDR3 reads CASRLAAGTSVSYEQYF. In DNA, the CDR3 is TGCGCCAGCAGACTTGCCGCCGGGACTAGCGTATCCTACGAGCAGTACTTC. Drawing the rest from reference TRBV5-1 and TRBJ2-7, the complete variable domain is KAGVTQTPRYLIKTRGQQVTLSCSPISGHRSVSWYQQTPGQGLQFLFEYFSETQRNKGNFPGRFSGRQFSNSRSEMNVSTLELGDSALYLCASRLAAGTSVSYEQYFGPGTRLTVT.

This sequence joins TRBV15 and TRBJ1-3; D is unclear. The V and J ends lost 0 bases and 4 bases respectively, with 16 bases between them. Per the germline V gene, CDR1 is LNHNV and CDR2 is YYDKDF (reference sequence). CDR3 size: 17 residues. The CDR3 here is CATSRDSGSGRGNTIYF. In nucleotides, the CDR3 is TGTGCCACCAGCAGAGATAGCGGGAGCGGTCGAGGAAACACCATATATTTT.

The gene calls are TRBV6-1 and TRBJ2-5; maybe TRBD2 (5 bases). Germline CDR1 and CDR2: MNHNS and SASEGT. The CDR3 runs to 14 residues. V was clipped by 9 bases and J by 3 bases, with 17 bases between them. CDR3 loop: CASTNGFGKETQYF. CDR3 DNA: TGTGCCAGTACCAACGGGTTCGGGAAAGAGACCCAGTACTTC.

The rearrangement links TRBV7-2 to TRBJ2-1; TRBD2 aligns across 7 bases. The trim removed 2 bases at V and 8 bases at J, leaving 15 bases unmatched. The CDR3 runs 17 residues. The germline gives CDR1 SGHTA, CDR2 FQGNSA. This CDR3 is CASSLKYWRELGDEQFF. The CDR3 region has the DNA TGTGCCAGCAGCTTAAAGTATTGGCGGGAGTTGGGCGATGAGCAGTTCTTC.

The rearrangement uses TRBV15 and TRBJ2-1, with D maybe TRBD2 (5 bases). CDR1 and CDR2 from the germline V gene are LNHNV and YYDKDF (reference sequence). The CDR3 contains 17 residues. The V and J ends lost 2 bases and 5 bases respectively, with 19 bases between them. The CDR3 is CATSRRGPNRPNNEQFF. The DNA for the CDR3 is TGTGCCACCAGCAGACGCGGGCCAAACAGACCGAACAATGAGCAGTTCTTC.

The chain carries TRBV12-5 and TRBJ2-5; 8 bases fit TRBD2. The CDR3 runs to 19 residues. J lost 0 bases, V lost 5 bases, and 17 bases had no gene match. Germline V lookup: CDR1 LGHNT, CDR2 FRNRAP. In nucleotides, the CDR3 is TGTGCTAGTGGTGGAAAGCCAAACCCGAGCGGGAGTTACCAAGAGACCCAGTACTTC. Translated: CASGGKPNPSGSYQETQYF.

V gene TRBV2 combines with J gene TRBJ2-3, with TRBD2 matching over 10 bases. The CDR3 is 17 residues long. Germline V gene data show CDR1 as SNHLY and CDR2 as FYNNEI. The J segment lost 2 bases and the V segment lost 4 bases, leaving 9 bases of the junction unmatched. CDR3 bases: TGTGCCAGCAGTGGACCACTAGCGGGGCATTCCACAGATACGCAGTATTTT. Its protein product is CASSGPLAGHSTDTQYF.

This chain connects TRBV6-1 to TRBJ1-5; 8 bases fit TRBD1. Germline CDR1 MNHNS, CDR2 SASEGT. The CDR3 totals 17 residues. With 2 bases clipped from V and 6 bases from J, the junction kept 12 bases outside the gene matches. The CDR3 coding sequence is TGTGCCAGCAGTGAAACCCCGAACAGGGGGATCGGTCAGCCCCAGCATTTT. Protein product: CASSETPNRGIGQPQHF.

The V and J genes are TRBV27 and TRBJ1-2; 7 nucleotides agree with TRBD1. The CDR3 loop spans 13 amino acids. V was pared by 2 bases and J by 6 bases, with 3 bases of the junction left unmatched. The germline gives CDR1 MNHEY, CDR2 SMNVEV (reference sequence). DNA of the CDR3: TGTGCCAGCAGTTTAGAGGGGGCGGATGGCTACACCTTC. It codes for CASSLEGADGYTF.

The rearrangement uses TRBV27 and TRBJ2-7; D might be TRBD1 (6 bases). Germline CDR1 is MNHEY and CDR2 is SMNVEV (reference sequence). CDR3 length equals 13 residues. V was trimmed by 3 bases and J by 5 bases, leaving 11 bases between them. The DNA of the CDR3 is TGTGCCAGCAGTTTGGCACAGGGCAACGAGCAGTACTTC. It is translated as CASSLAQGNEQYF.

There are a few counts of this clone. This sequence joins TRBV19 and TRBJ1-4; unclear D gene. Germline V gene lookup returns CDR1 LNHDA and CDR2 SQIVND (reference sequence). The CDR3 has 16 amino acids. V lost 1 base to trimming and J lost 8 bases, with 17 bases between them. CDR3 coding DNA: TGTGCCAGTAGTATAGGCTACAGTGCCGACCGGGAAAAACTGTTTTTT. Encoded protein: CASSIGYSADREKLFF.

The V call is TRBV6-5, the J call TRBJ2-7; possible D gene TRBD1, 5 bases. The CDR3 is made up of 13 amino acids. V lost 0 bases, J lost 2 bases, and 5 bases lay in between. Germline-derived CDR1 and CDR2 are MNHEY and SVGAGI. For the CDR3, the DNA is TGTGCCAGCAGTTACTCAGGGGCCTACGAGCAGTACTTC. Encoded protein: CASSYSGAYEQYF.

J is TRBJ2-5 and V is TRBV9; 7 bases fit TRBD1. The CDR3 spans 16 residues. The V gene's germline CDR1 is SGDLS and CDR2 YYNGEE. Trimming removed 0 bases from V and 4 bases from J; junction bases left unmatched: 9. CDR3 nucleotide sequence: TGTGCCAGCAGCGTAGAATTAGGCAGGGGGACAGAGACCCAGTACTTC. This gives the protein CASSVELGRGTETQYF.

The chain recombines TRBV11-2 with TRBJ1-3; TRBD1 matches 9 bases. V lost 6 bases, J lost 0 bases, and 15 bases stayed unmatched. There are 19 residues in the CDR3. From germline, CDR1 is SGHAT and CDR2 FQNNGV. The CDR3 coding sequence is TGTGCCAGCAGGGTCCGGGACAGGGCCCAGACTTACTCTGGAAACACCATATATTTT. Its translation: CASRVRDRAQTYSGNTIYF. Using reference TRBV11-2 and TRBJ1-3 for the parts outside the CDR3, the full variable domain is EAGVAQSPRYKIIEKRQSVAFWCNPISGHATLYWYQQILGQGPKLLIQFQNNGVVDDSQLPKDRFSAERLKGVDSTLKIQPAKLEDSAVYLCASRVRDRAQTYSGNTIYFGEGSWLTVV.

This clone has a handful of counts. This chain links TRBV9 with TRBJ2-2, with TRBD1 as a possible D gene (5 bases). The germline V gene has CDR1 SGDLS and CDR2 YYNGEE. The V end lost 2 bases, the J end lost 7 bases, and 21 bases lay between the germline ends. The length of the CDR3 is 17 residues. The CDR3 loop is CASSVPRDGVNGGELFF. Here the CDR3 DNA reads TGTGCCAGCAGCGTCCCCAGGGATGGGGTCAATGGCGGGGAGCTGTTTTTT. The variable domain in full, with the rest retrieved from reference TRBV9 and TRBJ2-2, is DSGVTQTPKHLITATGQRVTLRCSPRSGDLSVYWYQQSLDQGLQFLIQYYNGEERAKGNILERFSAQQFPDLHSELNLSSLELGDSALYFCASSVPRDGVNGGELFFGEGSRLTVL.

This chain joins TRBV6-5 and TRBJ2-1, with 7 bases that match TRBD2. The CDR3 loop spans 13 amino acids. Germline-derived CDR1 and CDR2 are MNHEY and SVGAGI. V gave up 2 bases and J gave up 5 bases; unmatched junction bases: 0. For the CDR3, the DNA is TGTGCCAGCAGTTACGGGACTAACAATGAGCAGTTCTTC. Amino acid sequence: CASSYGTNNEQFF.

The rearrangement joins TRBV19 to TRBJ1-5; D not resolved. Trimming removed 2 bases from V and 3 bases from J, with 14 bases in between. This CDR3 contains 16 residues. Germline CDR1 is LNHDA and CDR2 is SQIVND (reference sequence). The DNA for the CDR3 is TGTGCCAGTAGTATATATACAGAGAGATTCAATCAGCCCCAGCATTTT. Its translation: CASSIYTERFNQPQHF.

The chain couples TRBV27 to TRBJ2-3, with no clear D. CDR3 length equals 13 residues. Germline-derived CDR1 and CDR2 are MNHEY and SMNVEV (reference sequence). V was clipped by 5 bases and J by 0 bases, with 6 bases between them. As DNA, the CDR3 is TGTGCCAGCAGTCCCAGTAGCACAGATACGCAGTATTTT. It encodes CASSPSSTDTQYF.

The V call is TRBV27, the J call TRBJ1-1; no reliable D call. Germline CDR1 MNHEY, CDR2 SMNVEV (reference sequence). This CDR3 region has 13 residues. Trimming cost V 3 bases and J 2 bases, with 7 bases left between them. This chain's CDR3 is CASSLVRNTEAFF. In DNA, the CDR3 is TGTGCCAGCAGTTTGGTCAGAAACACTGAAGCTTTCTTT.

CDR3 region: CASSEKLTSGINYEQYF. CDR3 bases: TGTGCCAGCAGTGAAAAGCTAACTAGCGGCATTAACTACGAGCAGTACTTC. The chain couples TRBV2 to TRBJ2-5, with 8 bases aligning to TRBD2. TRBJ2-7 matches the DNA end more closely, so the J call is doubtful. Germline CDR1 and CDR2: SNHLY and FYNNEI. The CDR3 runs 17 residues.

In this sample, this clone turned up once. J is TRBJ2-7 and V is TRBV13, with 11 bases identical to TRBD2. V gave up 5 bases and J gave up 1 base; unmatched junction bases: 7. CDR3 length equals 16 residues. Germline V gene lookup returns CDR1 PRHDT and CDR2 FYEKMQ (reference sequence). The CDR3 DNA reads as TGTGCCAGCAGCGGAAGACTAGCGGGGACTTCCTACGAGCAGTACTTC. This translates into CASSGRLAGTSYEQYF.

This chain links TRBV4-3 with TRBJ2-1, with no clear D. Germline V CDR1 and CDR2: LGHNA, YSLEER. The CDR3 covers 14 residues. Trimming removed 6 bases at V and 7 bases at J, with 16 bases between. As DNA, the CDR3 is TGCGCCAGCAGTGCCGCCAGGTCTCATAATGAGCAGTTCTTC. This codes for CASSAARSHNEQFF.

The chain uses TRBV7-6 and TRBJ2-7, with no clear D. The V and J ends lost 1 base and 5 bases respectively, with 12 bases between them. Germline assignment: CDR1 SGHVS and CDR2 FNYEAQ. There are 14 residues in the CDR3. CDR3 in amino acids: CASSLGAGANEQYF. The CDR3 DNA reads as TGTGCCAGCAGCTTAGGGGCAGGCGCGAACGAGCAGTACTTC. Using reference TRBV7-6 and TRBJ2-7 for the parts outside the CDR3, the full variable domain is GAGVSQSPRYKVTKRGQDVALRCDPISGHVSLYWYRQALGQGPEFLTYFNYEAQQDKSGLPNDRFSAERPEGSISTLTIQRTEQRDSAMYRCASSLGAGANEQYFGPGTRLTVT.

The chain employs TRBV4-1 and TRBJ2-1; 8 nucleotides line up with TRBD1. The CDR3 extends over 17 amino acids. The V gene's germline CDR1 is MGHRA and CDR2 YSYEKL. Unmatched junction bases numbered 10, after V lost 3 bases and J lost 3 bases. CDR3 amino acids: CASSQYRDRLYYNEQFF. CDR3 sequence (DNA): TGCGCCAGCAGCCAGTATAGGGACAGGCTGTACTACAATGAGCAGTTCTTC.

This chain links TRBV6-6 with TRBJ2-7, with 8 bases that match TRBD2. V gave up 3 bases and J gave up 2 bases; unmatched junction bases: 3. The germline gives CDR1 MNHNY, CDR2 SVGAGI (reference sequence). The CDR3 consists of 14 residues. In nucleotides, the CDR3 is TGTGCCAGCAGTTATCCGGGACTAGCCTACGAGCAGTACTTC. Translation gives CASSYPGLAYEQYF.